This T cell receptor beta chain was captured by sequencing in a study of blood T cells in healthy people across ages. A second PCR of about 7 to 12 cycles used a sample-barcoded 5' primer and a J-beta primer mix. TCRdb reprocessed the 5' RACE reads with MiXCR, giving one entry per CDR3 protein. The sample consists of some 550,000 distinct CDR3 sequences, around 48% of them appearing once. Germline V CDR1 and CDR2: DFQATT, SNEGSKA (reference sequence). The CDR3 contains 13 residues. The germline V and J ends were trimmed by 1 base and 2 bases, with 9 bases remaining between them. This receptor was taken from an elderly man in good health. Specimen: blood. The J gene is TRBJ2-7, the V gene TRBV20-1; D is uncertain. This CDR3 is CSARGRTAYEQYF. CDR3 bases: TGCAGTGCTAGAGGCCGGACCGCCTACGAGCAGTACTTC.